The clone carrying this T cell receptor (beta chain) was seen more than once but under ten times. This entry is derived from a study of identical twins. The cDNA had a unique molecular identifier and a template-switch universal primer site. Each CDR3 protein gets one entry after TCRdb re-called the 5' RACE reads with MiXCR. The sample has about 790,000 distinct CDR3 sequences; around a sixth are singletons. The sample also formed part of further work on T cells expressing NK-cell markers. That report adds: The authors applied an anti-gamma-delta TCR antibody in several experiments, and it restricted sorting to alpha-beta TCR T cells.

This sequence was found in a woman under 30 in good health. The material sequenced was PBMCs.

CDR3 sequence (DNA): TGTGCCATCAGTGAGGTGCAGGGGCTCACTGAAGCTTTCTTT. Protein product: CAISEVQGLTEAFF. This sequence joins TRBV10-3 and TRBJ1-1; D may be TRBD1 (6 bases). CDR1 and CDR2 from the germline V gene are ENHRY and SYGVKD. V was pared by 2 bases and J by 4 bases, with 11 bases between. There are 14 residues in the CDR3.